This T cell receptor (beta chain) originates from a study of T-cell memory formation after mild COVID-19. To note about this clonotype: As yet, its antigen is unknown.

TCRdb re-analysed the 5' RACE reads in MiXCR, keeping a single row per CDR3 protein. The table has around 300,000 distinct CDR3 sequences, around 19% seen once. The germline V gene has CDR1 KGHSH and CDR2 LQKENI. This CDR3 has 14 residues. The trim removed 6 bases at V and 5 bases at J, leaving 5 bases unmatched. Study-wide results and caveats: Nothing showed for sure that second-wave clones peaking on day 37 were SARS-CoV-2 specific.

The chain combines TRBV18 with TRBJ1-5; 9 nucleotides agree with TRBD1. The source is a man aged 18 to 35 who had mild COVID-19 (a few samples of this study predate the infection). Cell type and time point are not known. The sample consisted of PBMCs or a T cell subset sorted from them (not recorded which). The CDR3 loop reads CASSPGTGHQPQHF. In nucleotides, the CDR3 is TGTGCCAGCTCTCCCGGGACAGGGCATCAGCCCCAGCATTTT.